The 28 T cell receptor beta chains given below trace back to one sample, sequenced in a study of spatial heterogeneity in lung cancer. TCRdb re-called the 5' RACE reads with MiXCR, one entry per CDR3 protein. The sample has over 45,000 distinct CDR3 sequences; roughly 10% are singletons. Time point here: blood at routine non-recurrence follow-up after resection. The sequencing used PBMCs, collected at follow-up. The origin of the receptors is a male donor with early-stage non-small cell lung cancer.

This clonotype was seen only a few times. The CDR3 coding sequence is TGCGCCAGCAGCCAAGATGGGACAGGGAGGTTCCCTGAAGCTTTCTTT. Protein sequence: CASSQDGTGRFPEAFF. The V and J genes are TRBV4-3 and TRBJ1-1; 9 nucleotides match TRBD1. Germline lookup yields CDR1 LGHNA and CDR2 YSLEER. The CDR3 is 16 residues long. J gave up 6 bases and V 0 bases, and 8 bases lay outside the gene matches.

The table lists this clonotype with a few counts. The V call is TRBV9, the J call TRBJ2-3; no definite D call. Trimming removed 1 base at V and 2 bases at J, with 11 bases between. Germline-derived CDR1 and CDR2 are SGDLS and YYNGEE. The CDR3 totals 15 residues. CDR3 protein: CASSVNFQNTDTQYF. The CDR3 DNA sequence: TGTGCCAGCAGCGTAAATTTCCAGAACACAGATACGCAGTATTTT.

This clonotype was counted at least ten times. The chain has TRBV5-1 and TRBJ2-3; 8 bases align to TRBD2. Germline CDR1 is SGHRS and CDR2 is YFSETQ. The CDR3 spans 13 residues. The V gene end was trimmed by 2 bases and the J gene end by 6 bases; junction bases not matched to a gene: 2. The chain's CDR3 is CASSLAGDDTQYF. The CDR3 nucleotides read TGCGCCAGCAGCTTAGCGGGAGACGATACGCAGTATTTT.

There are many counts of this clonotype. The chain couples TRBV7-6 to TRBJ2-1; D perhaps matches TRBD1 (6 bases). In germline, CDR1 is SGHVS, CDR2 FNYEAQ. The CDR3 has 13 residues. V was clipped by 8 bases and J by 4 bases, with 12 bases between them. The CDR3 bases are TGTGCCAGCGTTGGACAGTCTTACAATGAGCAGTTCTTC. Protein product: CASVGQSYNEQFF.

This clonotype was detected many times. V gene TRBV20-1 combines with J gene TRBJ1-1, with 10 bases identical to TRBD1. This CDR3 is built from 12 residues. Germline lookup yields CDR1 DFQATT and CDR2 SNEGSKA (reference sequence). CDR3 DNA: TGCAGAGGCGGACAGGGGGACACTGAAGCTTTCTTT. Its protein is CRGGQGDTEAFF.

This chain links TRBV30 with TRBJ2-7; D unresolved. Trimming shortened V by 3 bases and J by 1 base, and 7 bases separated the two germline ends. CDR1 is GTSNPN, CDR2 SVGIG, per germline (reference sequence). The CDR3 sequence is 12 residues long. CDR3 protein: CAWSGPSYEQYF. In DNA form, the CDR3 reads TGTGCCTGGAGCGGACCTTCCTACGAGCAGTACTTC.

This clonotype was counted many times. The J gene is TRBJ1-4, the V gene TRBV5-1; D call uncertain. There are 14 residues in the CDR3. V was clipped by 1 base and J by 5 bases, with 9 bases between them. The V gene's germline CDR1 is SGHRS and CDR2 YFSETQ. The CDR3 DNA reads TGCGCCAGCAGCTTGTCAGGACCGAATGAAAAACTGTTTTTT. This translates into CASSLSGPNEKLFF.

This clonotype came up many times. The chain combines TRBV7-3 with TRBJ1-1, with TRBD1 as a possible D gene (6 bases). From germline, CDR1 is SGHTA and CDR2 FQGTGA. V was clipped by 4 bases and J by 1 base, with 13 bases between them. CDR3 length: 15 amino acids. The CDR3 loop is CASSSTGRGNTEAFF. For the CDR3, the DNA is TGTGCCAGCAGCTCTACAGGGAGGGGGAACACTGAAGCTTTCTTT.

This clonotype was counted ten times or more. The chain employs TRBV14 and TRBJ2-7; D assignment may be TRBD1 or TRBD2 (5 bases each). V lost 3 bases, J lost 2 bases, and 23 bases lay in between. CDR1 SGHDN and CDR2 FVKESK come from the germline V gene. This CDR3 contains 18 residues. DNA of the CDR3: TGTGCCAGCAGCCATCCCAGAGAAACCGGGACGGGCACCTACGAGCAGTACTTC. Its protein product is CASSHPRETGTGTYEQYF.

The chain employs TRBV5-1 and TRBJ2-3, with D unclear. V lost 1 base to trimming and J lost 0 bases, with 6 bases between them. This CDR3 spans 14 amino acids. CDR1 is SGHRS and CDR2 is YFSETQ in the germline V gene. The CDR3 DNA reads as TGCGCCAGCAGCTTGACCATTAGCACAGATACGCAGTATTTT. Its protein is CASSLTISTDTQYF.

In this sample, this clonotype turned up many times. The rearrangement joins TRBV30 to TRBJ2-5; 14 nucleotides agree with TRBD2. The CDR3 has 19 amino acids. Germline V gives CDR1 GTSNPN, CDR2 SVGIG (reference sequence). V lost 2 bases and J lost 7; bases outside the gene matches: 18. CDR3: CAWSPPRTSGGPFLGTQYF. The CDR3 DNA follows: TGTGCCTGGAGTCCCCCCCGGACTAGCGGGGGGCCTTTCCTGGGGACCCAGTACTTC.

Concerning this clonotype: Just one base apart from a much larger clone, this may be a read error. The rearrangement uses TRBV7-2 and TRBJ2-5; D perhaps matches TRBD2 (6 bases). The germline CDR1 and CDR2 sequences are SGHTA and FQGNSA. The V and J ends lost 5 bases and 5 bases respectively, with 21 bases between them. The CDR3 extends over 16 amino acids. The CDR3 loop is CASSPLRGINRETQYF. CDR3 sequence (DNA): TGTGCCAGCAGCCCACTCCGGGGGATTAATCGGGAGACCCAGTACTTC.

This clonotype has a count of ten or more. This chain uses TRBV11-3 with TRBJ1-5, with TRBD1 matching over 8 bases. Germline CDR1 and CDR2: SGHNT and YENEEA. This CDR3 region has 16 residues. The junction had 11 bases not matched to a gene; V was cut back by 3 bases and J by 7 bases. The CDR3 nucleotides read TGTGCCAGCAGCTTTCCAGGGGGCGCAGGAGAACAGCCCCAGCATTTT. This encodes CASSFPGGAGEQPQHF.

This clonotype was observed a handful of times. V gene TRBV7-2 combines with J gene TRBJ1-6; tentatively, D is TRBD1 (5 bases). CDR3 size: 16 residues. V was clipped by 6 bases and J by 0 bases, with 12 bases between them. Germline V gene sequence: CDR1 SGHTA, CDR2 FQGNSA. CDR3 DNA: TGTGCCAGCAGACCGAGCGGGGCCTCCTATAATTCACCCCTCCACTTT. It encodes CASRPSGASYNSPLHF.

This clonotype was counted many times. V is TRBV29-1 and J is TRBJ1-1; 7 positions agree with TRBD1. Germline values: CDR1 SQVTM, CDR2 ANQGSEA. V was pared by 6 bases and J by 1 base, with 5 bases of the junction left unmatched. The CDR3 is 13 amino acids. The CDR3 here is CSVAGTENTEAFF. CDR3 nucleotide sequence: TGCAGCGTCGCCGGGACAGAGAACACTGAAGCTTTCTTT.

The table lists this clonotype with a few counts. This rearrangement joins TRBV5-4 to TRBJ1-1; 7 bases align to TRBD1. The CDR3 is 14 amino acids. With 4 bases clipped from V and 4 bases from J, the junction kept 7 bases outside the gene matches. Germline loops: CDR1 SGHNT, CDR2 YYREEE (reference sequence). CDR3 nucleotides: TGTGCCAGCAGCCCCGGACAGGAGATCACTGAAGCTTTCTTT. Protein sequence: CASSPGQEITEAFF. Full variable domain (missing parts from reference TRBV5-4 and TRBJ1-1): ETGVTQSPTHLIKTRGQQVTLRCSSQSGHNTVSWYQQALGQGPQFIFQYYREEENGRGNFPPRFSGLQFPNYSSELNVNALELDDSALYLCASSPGQEITEAFFGQGTRLTVV.

This CDR3 reads CASQGLVSYNEQFF. DNA for the CDR3: TGTGCCAGCCAGGGACTCGTCTCCTACAATGAGCAGTTCTTC. The rearrangement links TRBV6-2 or TRBV6-3 to TRBJ2-1; D perhaps matches TRBD2 (6 bases). There are 14 residues in the CDR3. V was pared by 8 bases and J by 0 bases, with 11 bases between. CDR1 and CDR2 from the germline V gene are MNHEY and SVGEGT.

This clonotype was seen ten or more times. This chain links TRBV28 with TRBJ1-2, with 9 bases matching TRBD1. This CDR3 region has 16 residues. Germline V CDR1 and CDR2: MDHEN, SYDVKM. V was pared by 4 bases and J by 2 bases, with 8 bases of the junction left unmatched. Written as DNA, the CDR3 is TGTGCCAGCAGTTCATACAGGGGGCAGGGGAACTATGGCTACACCTTC. This codes for CASSSYRGQGNYGYTF.

The J gene is TRBJ1-2, the V gene TRBV29-1; 7 bases match TRBD1. The V and J ends lost 4 bases and 5 bases, in that order; junction bases with no gene match: 7. There are 13 residues in the CDR3. Germline CDR1 is SQVTM and CDR2 is ANQGSEA. The CDR3 region has the DNA TGCAGCGTTGGGACAGGAAATTTTTATGGCTACACCTTC. It specifies CSVGTGNFYGYTF.

This clonotype was recorded many times. The rearrangement links TRBV27 to TRBJ2-4; 7 nucleotides align to TRBD2. Per the germline V gene, CDR1 is MNHEY and CDR2 is SMNVEV (reference sequence). J was trimmed by 5 bases and V by 6 bases; bases with no gene match: 10. The CDR3 totals 15 residues. The CDR3 sequence: CASRYTSGNENIQYF. Here the CDR3 DNA reads TGTGCCAGCAGATACACGAGCGGGAACGAAAACATTCAGTACTTC.

This clonotype came up many times. The rearrangement joins TRBV29-1 to TRBJ2-7; D is possibly TRBD2 (6 bases). Germline values: CDR1 SQVTM, CDR2 ANQGSEA. The CDR3 is 14 amino acids. Deletions cut 2 bases from V and 7 bases from J, with 18 bases between. The CDR3 reads CSVELAESLREQYF. CDR3 bases: TGCAGCGTTGAATTAGCGGAGAGTTTACGTGAGCAGTACTTC.

The chain has TRBV3-1 and TRBJ2-3; D remains unclear. Germline lookup yields CDR1 LGHDT and CDR2 YNNKEL (reference sequence). Trimming shortened V by 1 base and J by 4 bases, and 9 bases separated the two germline ends. The CDR3 consists of 14 residues. Here the CDR3 reads CASSQVLGADTQYF. The DNA for the CDR3 is TGTGCCAGCAGCCAAGTTCTCGGAGCAGATACGCAGTATTTT.

This clonotype was recorded at least ten times. This rearrangement joins TRBV19 to TRBJ2-2; D remains unclear. The CDR3 is made up of 15 amino acids. Germline V gene sequence: CDR1 LNHDA, CDR2 SQIVND (reference sequence). V lost 4 bases and J 3 bases, leaving 12 bases between the germline ends. The CDR3 sequence: CASSKRSRYTGELFF. The DNA for the CDR3 is TGTGCCAGTAGTAAGAGGTCTCGGTACACCGGGGAGCTGTTTTTT.

This clonotype was recorded once. The chain couples TRBV5-1 to TRBJ1-1; no clear D gene. Trimming shortened V by 0 bases and J by 2 bases, and 5 bases separated the two germline ends. Per germline, CDR1 SGHRS and CDR2 YFSETQ. The CDR3 consists of 13 residues. The CDR3 loop is CASSLGDNTEAFF. CDR3 nucleotide sequence: TGCGCCAGCAGCTTGGGCGATAACACTGAAGCTTTCTTT.

The rearrangement uses TRBV10-3 and TRBJ2-7; D is possibly TRBD1 (5 bases). Germline V gene sequence: CDR1 ENHRY, CDR2 SYGVKD. Trimming cost V 6 bases and J 9 bases, with 12 bases left between them. The CDR3 has 11 amino acids. The CDR3 spells CAIRGLQGQYF. The CDR3 DNA reads as TGTGCCATCAGGGGGCTCCAGGGGCAGTACTTC.

This clonotype came up many times. V gene TRBV6-5 combines with J gene TRBJ2-1; D remains ambiguous. The germline gives CDR1 MNHEY, CDR2 SVGAGI. This CDR3 region has 13 residues. V lost 4 bases, J lost 10 bases, and 14 bases lay in between. The CDR3 protein is CASSSPGSREQFF. The DNA of the CDR3 is TGTGCCAGCAGTTCCCCGGGCTCGAGGGAGCAGTTCTTC.

This clonotype was observed many times. V is TRBV10-3 and J is TRBJ2-2, with 8 bases fitting TRBD1. Per the germline V gene, CDR1 is ENHRY and CDR2 is SYGVKD. This CDR3 comprises 14 residues. With 10 bases clipped from V and 6 bases from J, the junction kept 10 bases outside the gene matches. CDR3: CATIAQGAAGELFF. In DNA form, the CDR3 reads TGTGCCACCATAGCTCAGGGGGCTGCCGGGGAGCTGTTTTTT.

V and J are TRBV28 and TRBJ2-2, with TRBD1 identical over 9 bases. The CDR3 totals 13 residues. Germline loops: CDR1 MDHEN, CDR2 SYDVKM. The trim removed 8 bases at V and 6 bases at J, leaving 4 bases unmatched. CDR3 amino acids: CASSTGGPGELFF. The CDR3, as DNA: TGTGCCAGCTCTACAGGGGGCCCCGGGGAGCTGTTTTTT.